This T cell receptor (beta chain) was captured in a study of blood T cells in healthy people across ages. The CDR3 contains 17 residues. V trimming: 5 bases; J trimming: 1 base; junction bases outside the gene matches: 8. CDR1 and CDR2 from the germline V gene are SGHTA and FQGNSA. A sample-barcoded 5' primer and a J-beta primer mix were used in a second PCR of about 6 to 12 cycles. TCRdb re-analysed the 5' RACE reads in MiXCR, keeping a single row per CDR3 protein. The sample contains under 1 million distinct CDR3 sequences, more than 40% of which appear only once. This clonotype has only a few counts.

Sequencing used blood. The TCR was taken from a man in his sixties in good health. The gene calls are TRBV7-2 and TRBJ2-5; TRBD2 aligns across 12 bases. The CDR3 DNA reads TGTGCCAGCAGCGTAACCCGGACTAGCGGGGCCCAAGAGACCCAGTACTTC. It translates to CASSVTRTSGAQETQYF.